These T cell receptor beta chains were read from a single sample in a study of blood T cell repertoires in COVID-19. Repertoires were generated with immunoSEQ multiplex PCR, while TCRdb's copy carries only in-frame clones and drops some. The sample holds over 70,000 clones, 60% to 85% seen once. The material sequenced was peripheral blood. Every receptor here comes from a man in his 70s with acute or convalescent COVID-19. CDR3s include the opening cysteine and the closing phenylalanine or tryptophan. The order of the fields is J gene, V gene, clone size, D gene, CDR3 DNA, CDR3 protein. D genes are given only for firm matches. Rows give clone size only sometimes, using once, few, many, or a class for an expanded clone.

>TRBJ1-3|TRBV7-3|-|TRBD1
TGTGCCAGCAGCTGGGGACAGGGGTCTGGAAACACCATATATTTT
CASSWGQGSGNTIYF
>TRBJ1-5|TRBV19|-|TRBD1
TGTGCCAGTAGTATAGGCGGAGGGGGCGGTAGCAATCAGCCCCAGCATTTT
CASSIGGGGGSNQPQHF
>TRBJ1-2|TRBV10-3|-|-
TGTGCCATCAGTGAAGACTGGAGCTACACCTTC
CAISEDWSYTF
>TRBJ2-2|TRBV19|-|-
TGTGCCAGTAGTCCCGGATTCTCCCTCCAGGACACCGGGGAGCTGTTTTTT
CASSPGFSLQDTGELFF
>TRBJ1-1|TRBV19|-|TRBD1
TGTGCCAGTAGTAGTACAGGGGTGGGCACTGAAGCTTTCTTT
CASSSTGVGTEAFF
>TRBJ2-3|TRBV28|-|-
TGTGCCAGCAGTCTCCCCGGAGTCGGAACAGATACGCAGTATTTT
CASSLPGVGTDTQYF
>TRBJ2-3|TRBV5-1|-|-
TGCGCCAGCAGCTTGATTTTTGGACAGAGCACAGATACGCAGTATTTT
CASSLIFGQSTDTQYF
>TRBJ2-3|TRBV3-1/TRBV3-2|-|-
TGTGCCAGCAGCCTCCAGGGGTTAGTGACAGATACGCAGTATTTT
CASSLQGLVTDTQYF
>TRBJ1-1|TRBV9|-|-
TGTGCCAGCAGCGTAGCGGGGGGCGTCACTGAAGCTTTCTTT
CASSVAGGVTEAFF
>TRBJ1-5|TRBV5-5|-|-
TGTGCCAGCAGCTTGGGGACAGATTTTCTCGTCAATCAGCCCCAGCATTTT
CASSLGTDFLVNQPQHF
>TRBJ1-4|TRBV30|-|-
TGTGCCTGGAGTGGGACAGCCGATGAAAAACTGTTTTTT
CAWSGTADEKLFF
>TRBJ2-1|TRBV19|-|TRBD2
TGTGCCAGTAGTTTAGGAGCGGGAGGGTTTGTTAATGAGCAGTTCTTC
CASSLGAGGFVNEQFF
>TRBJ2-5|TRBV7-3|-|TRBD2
TGTGCCAGCAGCTTAGGGACTAGCGGGGATAGTCAAGAGACCCAGTACTTC
CASSLGTSGDSQETQYF
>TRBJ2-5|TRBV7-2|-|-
TGTGCCAGCAGCTCACTAGCTACGGTGGAGACCCAGTACTTC
CASSSLATVETQYF
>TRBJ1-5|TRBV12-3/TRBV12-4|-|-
TGTGCCAGCAGTCCCCAGAATCAGCCCCAGCATTTT
CASSPQNQPQHF
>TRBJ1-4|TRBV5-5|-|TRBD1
TGTGCCAGCAGCTTGGACGGGACAGTGTCCGAAAAACTGTTTTTT
CASSLDGTVSEKLFF
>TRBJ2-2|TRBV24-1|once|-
TGTGCCACCAGTGACCGCACAGGGCCGACGAACACCGGGGAGCTGTTTTTT
CATSDRTGPTNTGELFF
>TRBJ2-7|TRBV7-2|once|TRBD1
TGTGCCAGCAGCTTAGTTGGGACAGCGATCTCCTACGAGCAGTACTTC
CASSLVGTAISYEQYF
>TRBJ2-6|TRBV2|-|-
TGTGCCAGCACCCCGAGTTCTGGGGCCAACGTCCTGACTTTC
CASTPSSGANVLTF
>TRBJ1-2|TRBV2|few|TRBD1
TGTGCCAGCAGTTCCTACCGGACAGGGGGCGTAGAGGGCTACACCTTC
CASSSYRTGGVEGYTF
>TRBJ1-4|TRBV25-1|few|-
TGTGCCAGCAGTGGTCACCGGGACACAGAACTGTTTTTT
CASSGHRDTELFF
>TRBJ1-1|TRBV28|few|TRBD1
TGTGCCAGCAGTTTATCCGGCAGGGGGCGCGGGACTGAAGCTTTCTTT
CASSLSGRGRGTEAFF
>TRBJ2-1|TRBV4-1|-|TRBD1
TGCGCCAGCAGCCCCCGGCTACAGGGGGCTTCGTATGAGCAGTTCTTC
CASSPRLQGASYEQFF
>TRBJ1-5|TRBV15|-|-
TGTGCCACCAGCAGAGATGCCGGTACAGGGAATCAGCCCCAGCATTTT
CATSRDAGTGNQPQHF
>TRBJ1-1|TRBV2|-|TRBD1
TGTGCCAGCAGCTTGACAGGGGATAACACTGAAGCTTTCTTT
CASSLTGDNTEAFF
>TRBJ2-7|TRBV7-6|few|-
TGTGCCAGCAGCTTGAACAGGGCCTACGAGCAGTACTTC
CASSLNRAYEQYF
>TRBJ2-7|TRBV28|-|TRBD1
TGTGCCAGCAGTTCAGGGACAGGGGAGGACGAGCAGTACTTC
CASSSGTGEDEQYF
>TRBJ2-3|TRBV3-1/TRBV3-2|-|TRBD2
TGTGCCAGCAGCCAAGGCCGGTTAGCGGGAGCCCTCACAGATACGCAGTATTTT
CASSQGRLAGALTDTQYF
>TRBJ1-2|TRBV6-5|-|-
TGTGCCAGCAGTTACGTTTTGGAGAATGGCTACACCTTC
CASSYVLENGYTF
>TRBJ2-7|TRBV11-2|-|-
TGTGCCAGCAGCGTCGACACGTCACCCCACTACGAGCAGTACTTC
CASSVDTSPHYEQYF
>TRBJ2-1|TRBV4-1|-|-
TGCGCCAGCAGCCCCTTTGGCGGGGATTCCTACAATGAGCAGTTCTTC
CASSPFGGDSYNEQFF
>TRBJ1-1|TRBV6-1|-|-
TGTGCCAGCAGTGAAATTAATAGAAACACTGAAGCTTTCTTT
CASSEINRNTEAFF
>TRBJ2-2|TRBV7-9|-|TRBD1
TGTGCCAGCAGCATTCTCAGGGGGCGTAACACCGGGGAGCTGTTTTTT
CASSILRGRNTGELFF
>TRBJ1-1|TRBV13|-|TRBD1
TGTGCCAGCAGCCCCTACTCACTTACAGGGGAGAACACTGAAGCTTTCTTT
CASSPYSLTGENTEAFF
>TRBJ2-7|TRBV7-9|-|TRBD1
TGTGCCAGCAGCCCCACGACAGGGCTATCCGAGCAGTACTTC
CASSPTTGLSEQYF
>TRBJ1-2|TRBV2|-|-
TGTGCCAGCAGTGAGGGGGCAAACTATGGCTACACCTTC
CASSEGANYGYTF
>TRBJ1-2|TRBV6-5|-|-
TGTGCCAGCAGTTACTCGGGCGTGGCGCGAGGCTACACCTTC
CASSYSGVARGYTF
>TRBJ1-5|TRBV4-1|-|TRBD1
TGCGCCAGCAGCCAAGGCCCCGGACAGGGAAGCCAGCCCCAGCATTTT
CASSQGPGQGSQPQHF
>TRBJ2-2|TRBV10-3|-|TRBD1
TGTGCCGCAAGAGGACAGGGCTACACCGGGGAGCTGTTTTTT
CAARGQGYTGELFF
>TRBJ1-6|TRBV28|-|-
TGTGCCACAAACGACGGCCGGGTAGATAATTCACCCCTCCACTTT
CATNDGRVDNSPLHF
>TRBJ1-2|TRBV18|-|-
TGTGCCAGCTCACCTTCGATGGGGGGCTATGGCTACACCTTC
CASSPSMGGYGYTF
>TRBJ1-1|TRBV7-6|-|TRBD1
TGTGCCAGCAGACGATTCCCCGGGACAGACGTGAGGAGTGAAGCTTTCTTT
CASRRFPGTDVRSEAFF
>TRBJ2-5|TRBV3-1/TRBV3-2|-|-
TGTGCCAGCAGCCAAGGAAGGGGAATCGGGACCCAGTACTTC
CASSQGRGIGTQYF
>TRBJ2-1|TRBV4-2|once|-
TGTGCCAGCAGCCAAGAGATAGCGGCTTCCTACAATGAGCAGTTCTTC
CASSQEIAASYNEQFF
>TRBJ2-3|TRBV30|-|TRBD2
TGTGCCTGGGACGCCGGTAGACTAGCGGGGGGCACAGATACGCAGTATTTT
CAWDAGRLAGGTDTQYF
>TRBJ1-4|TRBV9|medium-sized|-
TGTGCCAGCAGCGGGGACATGGGGACTAATGAAAAACTGTTTTTT
CASSGDMGTNEKLFF
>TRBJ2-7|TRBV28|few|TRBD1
TGTGCCAGCGGAACGACAGGGAGAACAGCCTACTTC
CASGTTGRTAYF
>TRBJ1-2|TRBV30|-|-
TGTGCCTGGAGTGCGCAGAACTATGGCTACACCTTC
CAWSAQNYGYTF
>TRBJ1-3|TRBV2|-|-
TGTGCCAGCAAGGGGGAGTCCTCTGGAAACACCATATATTTT
CASKGESSGNTIYF
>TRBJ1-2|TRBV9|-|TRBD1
TGTGCCAGCAGCGTATTTGGGCAGGGGGATGGCTACACCTTC
CASSVFGQGDGYTF
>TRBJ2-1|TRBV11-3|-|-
TGTGCCAGCAGCTTACCAGGAGGGTTCAATGAGCAGTTCTTC
CASSLPGGFNEQFF
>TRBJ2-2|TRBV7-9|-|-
TGTGCCAGCAGCTTCAATGAGGGCGGTCCCGGGGAGCTGTTTTTT
CASSFNEGGPGELFF
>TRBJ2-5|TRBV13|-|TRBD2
TGTGCCAGCAGCTCCGGACTAGAAGAGACCCAGTACTTC
CASSSGLEETQYF